The present TCR beta chain was sequenced within a study of blood T cell repertoires in COVID-19. Sequencing used immunoSEQ multiplex PCR; TCRdb keeps in-frame clones, though not all of them. The sample contains some 230,000 clones, roughly 84% of which appear only once. Sequenced material: peripheral blood. This receptor was identified in a woman in her sixties with acute or convalescent COVID-19.

The CDR3 sequence: CAISELGQGGEQFF. The CDR3 region has the DNA TGTGCCATCAGTGAGTTAGGTCAAGGGGGTGAGCAGTTCTTC. V and J are TRBV10-3 and TRBJ2-1, with D tentatively TRBD1 (6 bases). Trimming removed 1 base at V and 9 bases at J, with 13 bases between. Germline V gives CDR1 ENHRY, CDR2 SYGVKD. The CDR3 extends over 14 amino acids.